The 10 T cell receptor beta chains below were found in one sample sequenced in a study of T cells in Graves' hyperthyroidism and ophthalmopathy. It was RNA transcripts that yielded the amplified TCR beta CDR3 regions. When the TCR CDR3 underwent first-round RT-PCR, the HTBI primer set was used. One entry per CDR3 protein results from TCRdb running MiXCR on the multiplex PCR reads. The sample lists about 350,000 distinct CDR3 sequences; 14% were seen once. Specimen: blood. These receptors were obtained from a woman aged 25 to 39 with Graves' hyperthyroidism.

This clonotype was picked up a small number of times. The genes are TRBV5-5 and TRBJ1-1; no clear D gene. Germline V gene sequence: CDR1 SGHKS, CDR2 YYEKEE (reference sequence). The CDR3 runs to 13 residues. Trimming removed 8 bases at V and 2 bases at J, with 13 bases between. Here the CDR3 reads CASGLSVNTEAFF. In nucleotides, the CDR3 is TGTGCCAGTGGTCTTTCGGTTAACACTGAAGCTTTCTTT.

This sequence joins TRBV5-1 and TRBJ2-7; 10 nucleotides line up with TRBD2. Germline V gene sequence: CDR1 SGHRS, CDR2 YFSETQ. The CDR3 sequence is 16 residues long. The J segment lost 7 bases and the V segment lost 1 base, leaving 11 bases of the junction unmatched. The CDR3 DNA follows: TGCGCCAGCAGCTTGTTGTCTAGCGGGGGTCCAGGAGAGCAGTACTTC. Translation: CASSLLSSGGPGEQYF.

This clonotype was seen a few times. An end of the junction does not agree with germline; a read error may underlie this. J is TRBJ1-1 and V is TRBV4-2; D is unresolved. This CDR3 has 13 amino acids. Germline V lookup: CDR1 LGHNA, CDR2 YNFKEQ. The DNA of the CDR3 is TGTGCCAGCAGCCACGTAAGAAACACCGAAGCTTTCTTT. This sequence encodes CASSHVRNTEAFF.

Comments on this clonotype: At one boundary the junction diverges from the germline segment, which might be a read error. CDR3 loop: CASSWTFTGTQYF. The DNA of the CDR3 is TGTGCCAGCAGCTGGACTTTTACAGGTACGCAGTATTTT. The gene calls are TRBV5-6 and TRBJ2-3; either TRBD1 or TRBD2 may fit D (5 bases each). The germline gives CDR1 SGHDT, CDR2 YYEEEE. The CDR3 covers 13 residues.

In its sample, this clonotype was seen a few times. The chain has TRBV4-1 and TRBJ1-4, with a tentative D call TRBD1 (6 bases). CDR1 and CDR2 from the germline V gene are MGHRA and YSYEKL. This CDR3 has 14 residues. The V gene lost 3 bases and the J gene lost 5 bases, with 10 bases spanning the gap. The CDR3 region has the DNA TGCGCCAGCAGCCAGCAGGGGCTAAATGAAAAACTGTTTTTT. It yields the protein CASSQQGLNEKLFF.

This clonotype has more than one count but fewer than ten. The chain recombines TRBV6-1 with TRBJ2-7; D remains ambiguous. The CDR3 has 12 residues. Trimming removed 9 bases from V and 5 bases from J, with 14 bases in between. Germline-derived CDR1 and CDR2 are MNHNS and SASEGT. CDR3 sequence reads: CASTAFDNEQYF. The CDR3 region has the DNA TGTGCCAGTACGGCCTTTGACAACGAGCAGTACTTC.

This clonotype appeared many times. V and J are TRBV2 and TRBJ2-3; no clear D gene. Germline loops: CDR1 SNHLY, CDR2 FYNNEI. The length of the CDR3 is 13 residues. Trimming removed 1 base at V and 4 bases at J, with 6 bases between. CDR3 sequence (DNA): TGTGCCAGCAGTGAAGTTCAGGCAGATACGCAGTATTTT. Amino acids: CASSEVQADTQYF.

This clonotype showed up many times. This chain links TRBV29-1 with TRBJ1-3, with 8 bases that match TRBD1. Germline CDR1 reads SQVTM; CDR2 reads ANQGSEA. The J segment lost 2 bases and the V segment lost 6 bases, leaving 3 bases of the junction unmatched. This CDR3 has 13 amino acids. CDR3 DNA sequence: TGCAGCGTCGTACAGGGGGCTGGAAACACCATATATTTT. This codes for CSVVQGAGNTIYF.

This sequence joins TRBV29-1 and TRBJ2-6, with TRBD2 identical over 9 bases. The germline CDR1 and CDR2 sequences are SQVTM and ANQGSEA. The V gene end was trimmed by 3 bases and the J gene end by 0 bases; junction bases not matched to a gene: 0. The CDR3 has 15 amino acids. CDR3 sequence reads: CSVDSGSSGANVLTF. CDR3 sequence (DNA): TGCAGCGTTGATAGCGGGAGCTCTGGGGCCAACGTCCTGACTTTC.

This chain uses TRBV9 with TRBJ1-1, with a tentative D call TRBD1 (5 bases). Between the trimmed V and J ends, which lost 4 bases and 5 bases, there was a span of 12 bases. CDR1 and CDR2 (germline): SGDLS, YYNGEE. This CDR3 is 13 amino acids long. In DNA, the CDR3 is TGTGCCAGCAGCATCGGCGGGGGGACTGAAGCTTTCTTT. It encodes CASSIGGGTEAFF. Filled out from reference TRBV9 and TRBJ1-1, the complete variable domain reads DSGVTQTPKHLITATGQRVTLRCSPRSGDLSVYWYQQSLDQGLQFLIQYYNGEERAKGNILERFSAQQFPDLHSELNLSSLELGDSALYFCASSIGGGTEAFFGQGTRLTVV.